This entry is about one TCR beta chain. Its specificity is not known. This CDR3 spans 10 amino acids. Trimming pared 5 bases from V and 10 bases from J, leaving 9 bases between. Germline CDR1 reads DFQATT; CDR2 reads SNEGSKA (reference sequence). Making use of molecular barcodes, quantitative 5'-RACE generated TCR beta libraries. Using its own MiXCR run on the 5' RACE reads, TCRdb lists one record per CDR3 protein. The data contain 300,000 to 400,000 distinct CDR3 sequences, roughly 22% of them singletons. These data come from a study of CD8 T cells in ankylosing spondylitis. Broader study findings: Significant enrichment of disease-linked clones was reported in matched ankylosing spondylitis synovial fluid. Blood of patients with ankylosing spondylitis appeared to be characterized by a TCR beta motif of about eight highly homologous variants. Some motif variants were previously reported in reactive arthritis synovial fluid and blood.

The sequenced sample consisted of blood, either unsorted or a sorted T cell fraction (not recorded which). The source is a male donor with ankylosing spondylitis or in good health (not recorded which). The V call is TRBV20-1, the J call TRBJ2-1; D might be TRBD1 (5 bases). CDR3 amino acids: CSASRTEQFF. The CDR3 DNA reads as TGCAGTGCTTCAAGGACAGAGCAGTTCTTC.